Listed below are T cell receptor beta chains from one sample, sequenced in a study of OX40 agonist ivuxolimab in advanced cancers. Measured with immunoSEQ multiplex PCR; TCRdb has only the in-frame clones, and not every one. The sample lists approximately 99,000 clones, approximately 89% occurring once. The source material was CD4+ or CD8+ T cells sorted from blood, sampled in a trial of the OX40 agonist ivuxolimab. The receptors were sampled from an adult with an advanced solid tumor such as melanoma, head and neck, liver or kidney cancer. Each CDR3 is given with its conserved first and last residue. A D gene is named only where the DNA matches it firmly. Size is omitted from some rows. Given values are once, few, many or a class for expanded clones.

CDR3 length: 15; V gene: TRBV11-2; clone size: once; D gene: .; J gene: TRBJ2-3; CDR3 DNA: TGTGCCAGCAGCAGTCGTTCTTTAAGCACAGATACGCAGTATTTT; CDR3 protein: CASSSRSLSTDTQYF
CDR3 length: 14; V gene: TRBV6-4; clone size: .; D gene: .; J gene: TRBJ1-2; CDR3 DNA: TGTGCCAGCAGTGACTCTTCAGGCGTACGTGGCTACACCTTC; CDR3 protein: CASSDSSGVRGYTF
CDR3 length: 15; V gene: TRBV9; clone size: .; D gene: .; J gene: TRBJ2-3; CDR3 DNA: TGTGCCAGCAGCCCCGCCTCGAGGGGCACAGATACGCAGTATTTT; CDR3 protein: CASSPASRGTDTQYF
CDR3 length: 19; V gene: TRBV12-1; clone size: .; D gene: .; J gene: TRBJ2-3; CDR3 DNA: TGTGCCAGCATGAGACCGGGACTAGCGGGGGAAATTAGCACAGATACGCAGTATTTT; CDR3 protein: CASMRPGLAGEISTDTQYF
CDR3 length: 15; V gene: TRBV10-3; clone size: once; D gene: .; J gene: TRBJ2-3; CDR3 DNA: TGTGCCATCAGTCCGAGCCCGGGGAGCACAGATACGCAGTATTTT; CDR3 protein: CAISPSPGSTDTQYF
CDR3 length: 12; V gene: TRBV18; clone size: .; D gene: .; J gene: TRBJ2-3; CDR3 DNA: TGTGCCAGCTCCCCTTCGGGAGATACGCAGTATTTT; CDR3 protein: CASSPSGDTQYF
CDR3 length: 17; V gene: TRBV11-2; clone size: .; D gene: TRBD2; J gene: TRBJ2-4; CDR3 DNA: TGTGCCAGCAGCTTAGTGGGGGGGACTAGCGGCAAAAACATTCAGTACTTC; CDR3 protein: CASSLVGGTSGKNIQYF
CDR3 length: 12; V gene: TRBV25-1; clone size: .; D gene: .; J gene: TRBJ1-1; CDR3 DNA: TGTGCCAGCAGATTAATGAACACTGAAGCTTTCTTT; CDR3 protein: CASRLMNTEAFF
CDR3 length: 12; V gene: TRBV6-5; clone size: .; D gene: .; J gene: TRBJ1-4; CDR3 DNA: TGTGCCAGCAGTTACCGGTTGTCATTTCAGTTTTTT; CDR3 protein: CASSYRLSFQFF
CDR3 length: 15; V gene: TRBV5-1; clone size: .; D gene: .; J gene: TRBJ2-4; CDR3 DNA: TGCGCCAGCAGGGGGACCGACTCGGCCAAAAACATTCAGTACTTC; CDR3 protein: CASRGTDSAKNIQYF
CDR3 length: 14; V gene: TRBV9; clone size: .; D gene: TRBD1; J gene: TRBJ1-4; CDR3 DNA: TGTGCCAGCAGCGTGGGACAGGGAGGTGAAAAACTGTTTTTT; CDR3 protein: CASSVGQGGEKLFF
CDR3 length: 14; V gene: TRBV5-1; clone size: .; D gene: .; J gene: TRBJ2-5; CDR3 DNA: TGCGCCAGCAGCCCACCCCCGGGGCGGGAAACCCAGTACTTC; CDR3 protein: CASSPPPGRETQYF
CDR3 length: 14; V gene: TRBV5-4; clone size: .; D gene: .; J gene: TRBJ1-1; CDR3 DNA: TGTGCCAGCAGCGGGGCCGCCTCGGGAACTGAAGCTTTCTTT; CDR3 protein: CASSGAASGTEAFF
CDR3 length: 14; V gene: TRBV18; clone size: .; D gene: TRBD1; J gene: TRBJ2-5; CDR3 DNA: TGTGCCAGCTCCCAGGGACAGGTCCAAGAGACCCAGTACTTC; CDR3 protein: CASSQGQVQETQYF
CDR3 length: 13; V gene: TRBV6-4; clone size: once; D gene: .; J gene: TRBJ1-6; CDR3 DNA: TGTGCCAGCACCCCCGGTTGGGGTTCACCCCTCCACTTT; CDR3 protein: CASTPGWGSPLHF
CDR3 length: 12; V gene: TRBV11-2; clone size: .; D gene: .; J gene: TRBJ2-7; CDR3 DNA: TGTGCCAGCAGCTTAATTCCGTACGAGCAGTACTTC; CDR3 protein: CASSLIPYEQYF
CDR3 length: 16; V gene: TRBV5-4; clone size: .; D gene: TRBD1; J gene: TRBJ2-6; CDR3 DNA: TGTGCCAGCTTCGGGACAGGGGGCTCTGGGGCCAACGTCCTGACTTTC; CDR3 protein: CASFGTGGSGANVLTF
CDR3 length: 16; V gene: TRBV4-1; clone size: .; D gene: .; J gene: TRBJ2-1; CDR3 DNA: TGCGCCAGCAGCCTTTCATGGCAGGGGAACCTCAATGAGCAGTTCTTC; CDR3 protein: CASSLSWQGNLNEQFF
CDR3 length: 14; V gene: TRBV18; clone size: .; D gene: .; J gene: TRBJ2-7; CDR3 DNA: TGTGCCAGCTCACCAGGGGCAGGGTCAAACGAGCAGTACTTC; CDR3 protein: CASSPGAGSNEQYF
CDR3 length: 11; V gene: TRBV6-5; clone size: .; D gene: .; J gene: TRBJ2-7; CDR3 DNA: TGTGCCAGCATGGCAGTTTACGAGCAGTACTTC; CDR3 protein: CASMAVYEQYF
CDR3 length: 16; V gene: TRBV9; clone size: .; D gene: .; J gene: TRBJ2-3; CDR3 DNA: TGTGCCAGCAGCCCTCGCTCTAGGGCGGGCACAGATACGCAGTATTTT; CDR3 protein: CASSPRSRAGTDTQYF
CDR3 length: 18; V gene: TRBV6-1; clone size: .; D gene: TRBD2; J gene: TRBJ2-5; CDR3 DNA: TGTGCCAGCAGTGAAGCGTCCACTAGCGGGAGGCTTCAAGAGACCCAGTACTTC; CDR3 protein: CASSEASTSGRLQETQYF
CDR3 length: 14; V gene: TRBV6-5; clone size: .; D gene: TRBD2; J gene: TRBJ2-1; CDR3 DNA: TGTGCCAGCCGAAGGACTAGCGGGGGGAATGAGCAGTTCTTC; CDR3 protein: CASRRTSGGNEQFF
CDR3 length: 15; V gene: TRBV5-1; clone size: .; D gene: .; J gene: TRBJ2-7; CDR3 DNA: TGCGCCAGCAGCTTCGGAGGAACAGGGTCCCACGAGCAGTACTTC; CDR3 protein: CASSFGGTGSHEQYF
CDR3 length: 16; V gene: TRBV5-1; clone size: .; D gene: .; J gene: TRBJ2-5; CDR3 DNA: TGCGCCAGCAGCTTGGATCCTGGTGGCCAGCAAGAGACCCAGTACTTC; CDR3 protein: CASSLDPGGQQETQYF
CDR3 length: 13; V gene: TRBV18; clone size: .; D gene: .; J gene: TRBJ1-5; CDR3 DNA: TGTGCCAGCTCACCAGAGACCTCTCAGCCCCAGCATTTT; CDR3 protein: CASSPETSQPQHF
CDR3 length: 15; V gene: TRBV5-1; clone size: .; D gene: .; J gene: TRBJ1-2; CDR3 DNA: TGCGCCAGCAGCTTGGGGAACGAACAGGGCGGCGGCTACACCTTC; CDR3 protein: CASSLGNEQGGGYTF
CDR3 length: 16; V gene: TRBV19; clone size: .; D gene: .; J gene: TRBJ1-6; CDR3 DNA: TGTGCCAGTAGTATTACTCCAGGGACCCATAATTCACCCCTCCACTTT; CDR3 protein: CASSITPGTHNSPLHF
CDR3 length: 15; V gene: TRBV21-1; clone size: .; D gene: .; J gene: TRBJ2-1; CDR3 DNA: TGTGCCAGCAGCAAAGGGACAGGAGCCTACAATGAGCAGTTCTTC; CDR3 protein: CASSKGTGAYNEQFF
CDR3 length: 11; V gene: TRBV5-5; clone size: .; D gene: .; J gene: TRBJ2-5; CDR3 DNA: TGTGCCAGCAGCGCGGTGGCGACCCAGTACTTC; CDR3 protein: CASSAVATQYF
CDR3 length: 15; V gene: TRBV9; clone size: .; D gene: .; J gene: TRBJ1-2; CDR3 DNA: TGTGCCAGCAGCGTAGGTGCAGGGAGTCCCTATGGCTACACCTTC; CDR3 protein: CASSVGAGSPYGYTF
CDR3 length: 13; V gene: TRBV2; clone size: .; D gene: TRBD1; J gene: TRBJ1-5; CDR3 DNA: TGTGCCAGAGGACAGGGATTAAATCAGCCCCAGCATTTT; CDR3 protein: CARGQGLNQPQHF
CDR3 length: 13; V gene: TRBV7-8; clone size: .; D gene: .; J gene: TRBJ1-5; CDR3 DNA: TGTGCCAGCAGCCGCATCCTTGGCCAGCCCCAGCATTTT; CDR3 protein: CASSRILGQPQHF
CDR3 length: 13; V gene: TRBV19; clone size: .; D gene: TRBD1; J gene: TRBJ2-7; CDR3 DNA: TGTGCCAGTAGTGGACAGGGGACAGGCGAGCAGTACTTC; CDR3 protein: CASSGQGTGEQYF
CDR3 length: 16; V gene: TRBV5-1; clone size: .; D gene: .; J gene: TRBJ1-3; CDR3 DNA: TGCGCCAGCAGCGAGACAGGTCCAGGCTCTGGAAACACCATATATTTT; CDR3 protein: CASSETGPGSGNTIYF
CDR3 length: 14; V gene: TRBV6-6; clone size: .; D gene: TRBD2; J gene: TRBJ2-7; CDR3 DNA: TGTGCCAGCAGTTACGGCGGGAGGGCCACCGAGCAGTACTTC; CDR3 protein: CASSYGGRATEQYF
CDR3 length: 17; V gene: TRBV7-8; clone size: .; D gene: TRBD2; J gene: TRBJ2-5; CDR3 DNA: TGTGCCAGCAGCTTAGGGGGCTTAGCGGGAATCGGAGAGACCCAGTACTTC; CDR3 protein: CASSLGGLAGIGETQYF
CDR3 length: 16; V gene: TRBV9; clone size: .; D gene: .; J gene: TRBJ2-2; CDR3 DNA: TGTGCCAGCAGCGTTCTAGGAGCGGTACGCGGCGGGGAGCTGCTTTTT; CDR3 protein: CASSVLGAVRGGELLF
CDR3 length: 14; V gene: TRBV5-1; clone size: .; D gene: .; J gene: TRBJ2-5; CDR3 DNA: TGCGCCAGCAGCTTGGGAAGGACCCAAGAGACCCAGTACTTC; CDR3 protein: CASSLGRTQETQYF
CDR3 length: 14; V gene: TRBV10-3; clone size: .; D gene: .; J gene: TRBJ1-1; CDR3 DNA: TGTGCCATCAGAGCCGGACAGTTGAACACTGAAGCTTTCTTT; CDR3 protein: CAIRAGQLNTEAFF
CDR3 length: 13; V gene: TRBV2; clone size: .; D gene: .; J gene: TRBJ2-5; CDR3 DNA: TGTGCCAGCAAACGGGGGGCGGAAGAGACCCAGTACTTC; CDR3 protein: CASKRGAEETQYF
CDR3 length: 15; V gene: TRBV6-5; clone size: .; D gene: TRBD1; J gene: TRBJ2-7; CDR3 DNA: TGTGCCAGCAGTTACGCCGGACAGGGATCCTACGAGCAGTACTTC; CDR3 protein: CASSYAGQGSYEQYF
CDR3 length: 14; V gene: TRBV13; clone size: .; D gene: .; J gene: TRBJ1-3; CDR3 DNA: TGTGCCAGCAGCTCTCAGGGCTCTGGAAACACCATATATTTT; CDR3 protein: CASSSQGSGNTIYF
CDR3 length: 13; V gene: TRBV29-1; clone size: once; D gene: .; J gene: TRBJ1-2; CDR3 DNA: TGCAGCGTTGAAGATCCGCGGACGGAGGGCTACACCTTC; CDR3 protein: CSVEDPRTEGYTF
CDR3 length: 14; V gene: TRBV6-6; clone size: .; D gene: TRBD1; J gene: TRBJ2-7; CDR3 DNA: TGTGCCAGCAGTCCCCCGGGACAGGGGAGAGAGCAGTACTTC; CDR3 protein: CASSPPGQGREQYF
CDR3 length: 14; V gene: TRBV4-1; clone size: .; D gene: .; J gene: TRBJ2-5; CDR3 DNA: TGCGCCAGCAGCCAAGATAGCCGGGAAGAGACCCAGTACTTC; CDR3 protein: CASSQDSREETQYF
CDR3 length: 15; V gene: TRBV27; clone size: .; D gene: TRBD1; J gene: TRBJ1-2; CDR3 DNA: TGTGCCAGCAGCCTAGTTCGGACAGGGGTCTATGGCTACACCTTC; CDR3 protein: CASSLVRTGVYGYTF
CDR3 length: 14; V gene: TRBV6-1; clone size: .; D gene: .; J gene: TRBJ1-5; CDR3 DNA: TGTGCCAGCAGTGACGGGGGCGTTCTTCAGCCCCAGCATTTT; CDR3 protein: CASSDGGVLQPQHF
CDR3 length: 19; V gene: TRBV5-1; clone size: few; D gene: .; J gene: TRBJ2-7; CDR3 DNA: TGCGCCAGCAGCACGCGAACCGACACGGGATCGGCCAGGAACTACGAGCAGTACTTC; CDR3 protein: CASSTRTDTGSARNYEQYF
CDR3 length: 14; V gene: TRBV15; clone size: .; D gene: TRBD1; J gene: TRBJ1-2; CDR3 DNA: TGTGCCACCAGCAGAGGGACAGGGGGCTATGGCTACACCTTC; CDR3 protein: CATSRGTGGYGYTF
CDR3 length: 16; V gene: TRBV5-1; clone size: .; D gene: TRBD2; J gene: TRBJ2-3; CDR3 DNA: TGCGCCAGCAGCCCGGGACTAGCGCCTAGCACAGATACGCAGTATTTT; CDR3 protein: CASSPGLAPSTDTQYF
CDR3 length: 15; V gene: TRBV29-1; clone size: .; D gene: TRBD2; J gene: TRBJ2-2; CDR3 DNA: TGCAGCGTCCCTAATAGCGGGGCTGACACCGGGGAGCTGTTTTTT; CDR3 protein: CSVPNSGADTGELFF
CDR3 length: 12; V gene: TRBV7-9; clone size: .; D gene: .; J gene: TRBJ2-2; CDR3 DNA: TGTGCCAGCAGCTTAAACACCGGGGAGCTGTTTTTT; CDR3 protein: CASSLNTGELFF
CDR3 length: 15; V gene: TRBV11-2; clone size: .; D gene: .; J gene: TRBJ2-7; CDR3 DNA: TGTGCCAGCAGCCAGGCACTTAGGCAAGGGGGGGAGCAGTACTTC; CDR3 protein: CASSQALRQGGEQYF